Below are 26 T cell receptor beta chains sequenced from a single sample in a study of T cell repertoires in aging, cancer and after chemotherapy. Amplification of TCR beta used genomic DNA extracted from peripheral blood. A mixed TRB-A/B primer pool amplified rearranged TRB by multiplex touch-down PCR. TCRdb fed the multiplex PCR reads into MiXCR, producing one record per CDR3 protein. The sample records roughly 3,500 distinct CDR3 sequences, about 45% being singletons. The sample consisted of blood. The origin of the receptors is a human donor with a solid tumor.

About this clonotype itself: This CDR3 fails to terminate in the conserved phenylalanine or tryptophan, so it likely reflects a read error. V is TRBV6-5 and J is TRBJ2-7; tentatively, D is TRBD2 (6 bases). V was clipped by 0 bases and J by 7 bases, with 19 bases between them. The CDR3 runs 16 residues. Germline lookup yields CDR1 MNHEY and CDR2 SVGAGI. CDR3 nucleotide sequence: TGTGCCAGCAGTTACTCTAATGTGGGAGGTGGTTGGGAGCAGTACTTG. Its translation: CASSYSNVGGGWEQYL.

This clonotype has just a few counts. This rearrangement joins TRBV30 to TRBJ2-4; D gene uncertain. CDR1 is GTSNPN, CDR2 SVGIG, per germline (reference sequence). This CDR3 is built from 12 residues. V lost 2 bases and J lost 7, with 9 bases in between. CDR3: CAWSSLGNIQYF. The CDR3 DNA follows: TGTGCCTGGAGTTCCCTAGGGAACATTCAGTACTTC.

The CDR3 nucleotides read TGTGCCAGCCATACCGGGACGGCCCCCAATCAGCCCCAGCATTTT. Protein product: CASHTGTAPNQPQHF. The gene calls are TRBV12-3 or TRBV12-4 and TRBJ1-5; maybe TRBD1 (5 bases). This CDR3 contains 15 residues. V lost 8 bases and J 3 bases, leaving 17 bases between the germline ends.

V and J are TRBV27 and TRBJ1-4; 8 nucleotides agree with TRBD1. V lost 6 bases, J lost 4 bases, and 7 bases stayed unmatched. The CDR3 is 15 residues long. Germline V gives CDR1 MNHEY, CDR2 SMNVEV (reference sequence). CDR3 in amino acids: CASSGQGSYNEKLFF. CDR3 bases: TGTGCCAGCAGCGGACAGGGTTCCTATAATGAAAAACTGTTTTTT. Full variable domain (remainder filled in from reference TRBV27 and TRBJ1-4): EAQVTQNPRYLITVTGKKLTVTCSQNMNHEYMSWYRQDPGLGLRQIYYSMNVEVTDKGDVPEGYKVSRKEKRNFPLILESPSPNQTSLYFCASSGQGSYNEKLFFGSGTQLSVL.

The V call is TRBV5-6, the J call TRBJ2-7; TRBD2 matches at 11 bases. This CDR3 is 18 amino acids long. With 3 bases clipped from V and 1 base from J, the junction kept 12 bases outside the gene matches. Germline CDR1 is SGHDT and CDR2 is YYEEEE. CDR3 region: CASSSLYSGRARSYEQYF. In DNA, the CDR3 is TGTGCCAGCAGCTCGTTGTATAGCGGGAGGGCCCGGTCCTACGAGCAGTACTTC.

This clonotype was observed a few times. V is TRBV7-2 and J is TRBJ1-6, with a possible D match to TRBD1 (5 bases). There are 15 residues in the CDR3. CDR1 SGHTA and CDR2 FQGNSA come from the germline V gene. V was trimmed by 0 bases and J by 14 bases, leaving 17 bases between them. The CDR3 DNA reads TGTGCCAGCAGCTTAGCGTCGGGGGGGGGTTTTGCCCTCCACTTT. As protein: CASSLASGGGFALHF. Together with reference TRBV7-2 and TRBJ1-6, the CDR3 gives the full variable domain: GAGVSQSPSNKVTEKGKDVELRCDPISGHTALYWYRQSLGQGLEFLIYFQGNSAPDKSGLPSDRFSAERTGGSVSTLTIQRTQQEDSAVYLCASSLASGGGFALHFGNGTRLTVT.

This clonotype was seen once. This rearrangement joins TRBV5-6 to TRBJ2-3; D is possibly TRBD2 (5 bases). In germline, CDR1 is SGHDT, CDR2 YYEEEE. CDR3 length: 14 residues. V was shortened by 2 bases and J by 0 bases, with 7 bases between the two germline ends. The CDR3 loop is CASSFRRSTDTQYF. CDR3 DNA: TGTGCCAGCAGCTTCCGGAGGAGCACAGATACGCAGTATTTT.

The V gene is TRBV7-2, the J gene TRBJ1-2; D is perhaps TRBD1 (6 bases). The CDR3 runs 16 residues. Germline V gene data show CDR1 as SGHTA and CDR2 as FQGNSA. V lost 9 bases to trimming and J lost 4 bases, with 24 bases between them. The CDR3: CASSPPRTALFYGYTF. The CDR3 region has the DNA TGTGCCAGTAGTCCACCTCGGACAGCCCTTTTCTATGGCTACACCTTC. Together with reference TRBV7-2 and TRBJ1-2, the CDR3 gives the full variable domain: GAGVSQSPSNKVTEKGKDVELRCDPISGHTALYWYRQSLGQGLEFLIYFQGNSAPDKSGLPSDRFSAERTGGSVSTLTIQRTQQEDSAVYLCASSPPRTALFYGYTFGSGTRLTVV.

The chain links TRBV5-5 to TRBJ1-6; 7 bases fit TRBD1. V trimming: 0 bases; J trimming: 10 bases; junction bases outside the gene matches: 7. This CDR3 spans 15 amino acids. Germline loops: CDR1 SGHKS, CDR2 YYEKEE (reference sequence). In DNA form, the CDR3 reads TGTGCCAGCAGCTTGGGATCAGGGGGAGGGTCACCCCTCCACTTT. Translated, it gives CASSLGSGGGSPLHF.

This chain links TRBV20-1 with TRBJ2-5; the D is unclear. The germline V gene encodes CDR1 DFQATT and CDR2 SNEGSKA (reference sequence). The V gene lost 0 bases and the J gene lost 4 bases, with 9 bases spanning the gap. This CDR3 contains 13 residues. CDR3 sequence: CSARDPMRETQYF. The CDR3 nucleotides read TGCAGTGCTAGAGATCCCATGAGAGAGACCCAGTACTTC.

V and J are TRBV27 and TRBJ1-1; D ambiguous. Germline loops: CDR1 MNHEY, CDR2 SMNVEV (reference sequence). The CDR3 length is 14 residues. The germline V and J ends were trimmed by 6 bases and 4 bases, with 15 bases remaining between them. In nucleotides, the CDR3 is TGTGCCAGCAGCCCTCAGGTCCCTCGCACTGAAGCTTTCTTT. Protein product: CASSPQVPRTEAFF.

The V call is TRBV11-3, the J call TRBJ2-3; possible D gene TRBD1, 6 bases. V was pared by 1 base and J by 4 bases, with 12 bases between. The germline V gene has CDR1 SGHNT and CDR2 YENEEA. This CDR3 comprises 15 residues. DNA for the CDR3: TGTGCCAGCAGCTTAGGGGGGCAGCCTTCAGATACGCAGTATTTT. Translating gives CASSLGGQPSDTQYF.

The chain recombines TRBV30 with TRBJ1-5, with a weak D call TRBD1 (6 bases). Deletions cut 2 bases from V and 9 bases from J, with 11 bases between. The V gene's germline CDR1 is GTSNPN and CDR2 SVGIG (reference sequence). The CDR3 spans 12 residues. The CDR3 spells CAWSMGAGPQHF. The CDR3 nucleotides are TGTGCCTGGAGTATGGGGGCCGGGCCCCAGCATTTT.

The rearrangement uses TRBV12-3 or TRBV12-4 and TRBJ2-2; maybe TRBD2 (6 bases). Deletions cut 7 bases from V and 7 bases from J, with 19 bases between. This CDR3 has 15 amino acids. The CDR3 reads CASTPLGGWNGELFF. For the CDR3, the DNA is TGTGCCAGCACCCCCTTAGGAGGGTGGAACGGGGAGCTGTTTTTT.

Here the CDR3 DNA reads TGTGCCAGCAGTGACGGGACTAGCGGGGGCAATGAGCAGTTCTTC. Residues: CASSDGTSGGNEQFF. The genes are TRBV6-4 and TRBJ2-1; 14 nucleotides line up with TRBD2. CDR1 and CDR2 (germline): MRHNA, SNTAGT. Losses at the gene ends were 2 bases for V and 6 bases for J; bases not matched to a gene: 0. CDR3 length: 15 residues.

Regarding this clonotype: The junction differs from germline at one of its ends, possibly a read error. The V call is TRBV6-1, the J call TRBJ1-1, with D hard to call. This CDR3 is built from 13 residues. Looked up from germline, CDR1 is MNHNS and CDR2 is SASEGT. In nucleotides, the CDR3 is TGTGCCAGCAAGGGCGGAACTAACACTAAAGCTTTCTTT. Translating gives CASKGGTNTKAFF.

In its sample, this clonotype was seen once. The chain is built from TRBV13 and TRBJ2-1; TRBD2 aligns across 10 bases. There are 19 residues in the CDR3. Germline-derived CDR1 and CDR2 are PRHDT and FYEKMQ (reference sequence). V shed 5 bases and J 3 bases; nucleotides not matched to a gene: 16. The chain's CDR3 is CASSIYKRASGRSYNEQFF. The CDR3 bases are TGTGCCAGCAGCATCTACAAGAGGGCTAGCGGGAGAAGCTACAATGAGCAGTTCTTC.

This chain connects TRBV30 to TRBJ2-2; D remains ambiguous. Germline V gene sequence: CDR1 GTSNPN, CDR2 SVGIG (reference sequence). Trimming removed 0 bases at V and 0 bases at J, with 8 bases between. The CDR3 has 15 amino acids. CDR3 DNA: TGTGCCTGGAGTGTACCCTGGCCGAACACCGGGGAGCTGTTTTTT. Translated, it gives CAWSVPWPNTGELFF.

The chain recombines TRBV30 with TRBJ1-6, with D uncertain. CDR3 size: 13 residues. V lost 0 bases to trimming and J lost 10 bases, with 10 bases between them. In germline, CDR1 is GTSNPN, CDR2 SVGIG (reference sequence). CDR3 sequence reads: CAWSVGRESPLHF. The CDR3 DNA sequence: TGTGCCTGGAGTGTAGGTAGGGAATCACCCCTCCACTTT.

This clonotype has only a few counts. The rearrangement links TRBV29-1 to TRBJ1-1; D not certain. The CDR3 extends over 12 amino acids. With 5 bases removed from V and 1 base from J, the gap between germline ends came to 8 bases. The germline V gene encodes CDR1 SQVTM and CDR2 ANQGSEA. In DNA form, the CDR3 reads TGCAGCGTTTTTCGGGGGAACACTGAAGCTTTCTTT. This translates into CSVFRGNTEAFF.

The rearrangement links TRBV5-1 to TRBJ2-2, with 8 bases that match TRBD2. J was trimmed by 8 bases and V by 4 bases; bases with no gene match: 13. The CDR3 spans 16 residues. Germline loops: CDR1 SGHRS, CDR2 YFSETQ. In DNA form, the CDR3 reads TGCGCCAGCAGCCCCCACGCCGGGGGGGCAGGGGGGGAGCTGTTTTTT. Translated, it gives CASSPHAGGAGGELFF.

The V and J genes are TRBV6-1 and TRBJ2-1, with a tentative D call TRBD1 (6 bases). Germline V gene data show CDR1 as MNHNS and CDR2 as SASEGT. The CDR3 extends over 15 amino acids. V was shortened by 8 bases and J by 1 base, with 15 bases between the two germline ends. The CDR3 DNA reads TGTGCCAGCTCCCCTTGGGGGCGTTCCTACAATGAGCAGTTCTTC. Protein product: CASSPWGRSYNEQFF.

The chain combines TRBV6-5 with TRBJ2-7, with 11 bases identical to TRBD2. With 9 bases clipped from V and 2 bases from J, the junction kept 3 bases outside the gene matches. CDR3 length equals 13 residues. CDR1 MNHEY and CDR2 SVGAGI come from the germline V gene. As DNA, the CDR3 is TGTGCCAGGAATAGCGGGAGGGCCTACGAGCAGTACTTC. As protein: CARNSGRAYEQYF.

This clonotype has more than one count but fewer than ten. The chain joins TRBV19 to TRBJ1-4, with a possible D match to TRBD1 (5 bases). Per germline, CDR1 LNHDA and CDR2 SQIVND (reference sequence). The CDR3 is 14 amino acids. Trimming took 6 bases from V and 0 from J, leaving 8 bases between them. The CDR3 region has the DNA TGTGCCAGTAGGCCGACAGCAACTAATGAAAAACTGTTTTTT. Residues: CASRPTATNEKLFF.

This clonotype was seen more than once but under ten times. The chain carries TRBV30 and TRBJ1-2; TRBD1 agrees at 9 bases. Germline V gene data show CDR1 as GTSNPN and CDR2 as SVGIG (reference sequence). V was clipped by 4 bases and J by 2 bases; unmatched bases: 2. CDR3 length: 13 residues. This chain's CDR3 is CAWKTGGNYGYTF. The CDR3 DNA reads TGTGCCTGGAAAACAGGGGGCAACTATGGCTACACCTTC.

V usage is TRBV11-2 and J usage is TRBJ2-7; 10 bases align to TRBD1. After removal of 5 bases from V and 3 bases from J, the junction contained 13 bases not matched to a gene. Per germline, CDR1 SGHAT and CDR2 FQNNGV. The CDR3 has 17 amino acids. The CDR3 DNA is TGTGCCAGCAGCCCCCAGAGGGGGACAGGGGCCCTCTACGAGCAGTACTTC. Its translation is CASSPQRGTGALYEQYF.